These 25 T cell receptor beta chains were sequenced from one sample in a study of blood T cell repertoires in COVID-19. Produced via immunoSEQ multiplex PCR; TCRdb's table is partial and in-frame only. Among 470,000 or so clones, around 85% were seen once, and the ten largest hold roughly 3.2%. Sequencing was performed on peripheral blood. All receptors derive from a human donor in a cohort sampled during active COVID-19.

V and J are TRBV19 and TRBJ1-1; D call uncertain. Trimming left V 7 bases short and J 0 bases short, with 12 bases between. The germline gives CDR1 LNHDA, CDR2 SQIVND (reference sequence). CDR3 length: 14 amino acids. The CDR3 sequence: CASKTELMNTEAFF. CDR3 nucleotides: TGTGCCAGTAAAACAGAGTTGATGAACACTGAAGCTTTCTTT. The full variable domain, rest sourced from reference TRBV19 and TRBJ1-1, is DGGITQSPKYLFRKEGQNVTLSCEQNLNHDAMYWYRQDPGQGLRLIYYSQIVNDFQKGDIAEGYSVSREKKESFPLTVTSAQKNPTAFYLCASKTELMNTEAFFGQGTRLTVV.

The genes are TRBV7-3 and TRBJ1-2; no definite D call. The V and J ends lost 4 bases and 3 bases respectively, with 18 bases between them. The CDR3 is made up of 16 amino acids. The germline gives CDR1 SGHTA, CDR2 FQGTGA. CDR3 DNA: TGTGCCAGCAGCTCCCCGACGGGGAGGGCGTACTATGGCTACACCTTC. This codes for CASSSPTGRAYYGYTF.

V usage is TRBV27 and J usage is TRBJ2-6; no reliable D call. V lost 1 base, J lost 0 bases, and 13 bases lay in between. Germline loops: CDR1 MNHEY, CDR2 SMNVEV (reference sequence). This CDR3 has 18 amino acids. The CDR3 DNA sequence: TGTGCCAGCAGTTTATGGTCCCAGGTTAGCTCTGGGGCCAACGTCCTGACTTTC. Amino acids: CASSLWSQVSSGANVLTF.

This rearrangement joins TRBV7-9 to TRBJ1-2; no clear D. This CDR3 has 15 amino acids. The germline V gene has CDR1 SEHNR and CDR2 FQNEAQ (reference sequence). V was clipped by 2 bases and J by 7 bases, with 17 bases between them. The CDR3: CASSLKSSASGGYTF. The CDR3 region has the DNA TGTGCCAGCAGCTTAAAATCCTCGGCATCGGGTGGCTACACCTTC.

About this clone itself: One junction end does not reproduce the germline sequence, and a read error may be involved. For the CDR3, the DNA is TGCGCCGCCCCCGGGGCTAGCGGGTTCTCCTACGAGCAGTACTTC. This sequence encodes CAAPGASGFSYEQYF. V is TRBV27 and J is TRBJ2-7; 8 nucleotides match TRBD2. CDR3 length: 15 residues. Germline V gene sequence: CDR1 MNHEY, CDR2 SMNVEV (reference sequence).

A single count supports this clone. V gene TRBV19 combines with J gene TRBJ1-5; TRBD1 agrees at 7 bases. The CDR3 has 15 residues. Germline CDR1 reads LNHDA; CDR2 reads SQIVND (reference sequence). Unmatched junction bases numbered 5, after V lost 6 bases and J lost 0 bases. The CDR3 coding sequence is TGTGCCAGTAGGGGGACAGTTAGTAGCAATCAGCCCCAGCATTTT. It translates to CASRGTVSSNQPQHF. The full variable domain, rest sourced from reference TRBV19 and TRBJ1-5, is DGGITQSPKYLFRKEGQNVTLSCEQNLNHDAMYWYRQDPGQGLRLIYYSQIVNDFQKGDIAEGYSVSREKKESFPLTVTSAQKNPTAFYLCASRGTVSSNQPQHFGDGTRLSIL.

This rearrangement joins TRBV7-2 to TRBJ1-2, with TRBD1 identical over 7 bases. This CDR3 contains 15 residues. The germline gives CDR1 SGHTA, CDR2 FQGNSA. V was pared by 3 bases and J by 4 bases, with 8 bases of the junction left unmatched. The CDR3 here is CASSLRTGVGYGYTF. The CDR3 DNA sequence: TGTGCCAGCAGCTTGAGGACAGGTGTGGGCTATGGCTACACCTTC. The entire variable domain, with the rest obtained from reference TRBV7-2 and TRBJ1-2, is as follows: GAGVSQSPSNKVTEKGKDVELRCDPISGHTALYWYRQSLGQGLEFLIYFQGNSAPDKSGLPSDRFSAERTGGSVSTLTIQRTQQEDSAVYLCASSLRTGVGYGYTFGSGTRLTVV.

V gene TRBV28 combines with J gene TRBJ1-6; no firm D call. This CDR3 is 17 amino acids long. Trimming shortened V by 5 bases and J by 0 bases, and 14 bases separated the two germline ends. Germline loops: CDR1 MDHEN, CDR2 SYDVKM. In DNA form, the CDR3 reads TGTGCCAGCAGTGATATTCGCGGGAGCTCCTATAATTCACCCCTCCACTTT. It codes for CASSDIRGSSYNSPLHF.

The chain uses TRBV7-3 and TRBJ2-1; 8 bases agree with TRBD1. Germline CDR1 SGHTA, CDR2 FQGTGA. The V gene end was trimmed by 1 base and the J gene end by 0 bases; junction bases not matched to a gene: 2. The CDR3 covers 16 residues. CDR3 protein: CASSLRTGSSYNEQFF. In nucleotides, the CDR3 is TGTGCCAGCAGCTTAAGGACAGGGAGCTCCTACAATGAGCAGTTCTTC.

This sequence joins TRBV30 and TRBJ1-4; no reliable D call. Germline CDR1 GTSNPN, CDR2 SVGIG (reference sequence). CDR3 length equals 13 residues. V was pared by 5 bases and J by 5 bases, with 12 bases between. Here the CDR3 reads CAWGPTMNEKLFF. The DNA for the CDR3 is TGTGCCTGGGGACCTACGATGAATGAAAAACTGTTTTTT.

The chain is built from TRBV18 and TRBJ2-7; TRBD1 agrees at 7 bases. CDR1 and CDR2 from the germline V gene are KGHSH and LQKENI. V lost 7 bases to trimming and J lost 0 bases; unmatched junction nucleotides: 6. The CDR3 has 14 amino acids. CDR3 in DNA: TGTGCCAGCTGTTGGGACAGTGACTCCTACGAGCAGTACTTC. Translation: CASCWDSDSYEQYF.

This sequence joins TRBV5-1 and TRBJ1-6; the match to TRBD1 covers 7 bases. After removal of 4 bases from V and 4 bases from J, the junction contained 2 bases not matched to a gene. This CDR3 comprises 14 residues. Germline lookup yields CDR1 SGHRS and CDR2 YFSETQ. The CDR3 loop is CASSAGQYNSPLHF. The CDR3 DNA is TGCGCCAGCAGCGCGGGACAGTATAATTCACCCCTCCACTTT.

V and J are TRBV6-5 and TRBJ1-1, with 9 bases lining up with TRBD1. The CDR3 length is 15 residues. The V and J ends lost 7 bases and 6 bases, in that order; junction bases with no gene match: 12. Germline CDR1 and CDR2: MNHEY and SVGAGI. In DNA, the CDR3 is TGTGCCAGCACAGGGGACAGGGTTTCGGGGGCTGAAGCTTTCTTT. Translation: CASTGDRVSGAEAFF.

V usage is TRBV24-1 and J usage is TRBJ2-3; the match to TRBD2 covers 7 bases. CDR1 and CDR2 (germline): KGHDR, SFDVKD. V lost 4 bases, J lost 6 bases, and 9 bases stayed unmatched. The CDR3 runs to 15 residues. CDR3 nucleotides: TGTGCCACCAGTGACGGGACTACCCCGGGCGATACGCAGTATTTT. Translating it yields CATSDGTTPGDTQYF.

Only one count was recorded for this clone. This chain links TRBV24-1 with TRBJ1-2; 7 bases map to TRBD1. The V segment lost 2 bases and the J segment 2 bases; nucleotides outside the gene matches: 4. CDR1 and CDR2 from the germline V gene are KGHDR and SFDVKD. The length of the CDR3 is 15 residues. For the CDR3, the DNA is TGTGCCACCAGTGATTCGGGACAGCCCAACTATGGCTACACCTTC. This translates into CATSDSGQPNYGYTF.

V and J are TRBV6-5 and TRBJ2-5, with 10 bases that match TRBD2. V was pared by 6 bases and J by 7 bases, with 11 bases of the junction left unmatched. The CDR3 runs to 15 residues. Germline CDR1 reads MNHEY; CDR2 reads SVGAGI. CDR3 nucleotides: TGTGCCAGCAGACCGGGACTAGCGAGACCCGGGACCCAGTACTTC. Translating it yields CASRPGLARPGTQYF.

This clone has a handful of counts. This sample also contains other DNA sequences that code for the same CDR3. The chain has TRBV30 and TRBJ1-5, with D tentatively TRBD1 (5 bases). The length of the CDR3 is 13 residues. Germline V lookup: CDR1 GTSNPN, CDR2 SVGIG (reference sequence). The V end was cut by 0 bases, the J end by 2 bases, with 5 bases between. CDR3 in amino acids: CAWSVGGNQPQHF. The CDR3 nucleotides are TGTGCCTGGAGTGTAGGGGGCAATCAGCCCCAGCATTTT.

This sequence joins TRBV19 and TRBJ2-7, with a weak D call TRBD1 (5 bases). The V gene's germline CDR1 is LNHDA and CDR2 SQIVND (reference sequence). Trimming shortened V by 3 bases and J by 3 bases, and 15 bases separated the two germline ends. The CDR3 runs to 15 residues. The CDR3 spells CASSIKRERGYEQYF. CDR3 coding DNA: TGTGCCAGTAGTATTAAAAGGGAAAGGGGCTACGAGCAGTACTTC.

V gene TRBV7-9 combines with J gene TRBJ1-6; D gene uncertain. CDR3 length: 14 residues. V lost 7 bases, J lost 5 bases, and 12 bases lay in between. Germline values: CDR1 SEHNR, CDR2 FQNEAQ (reference sequence). This chain's CDR3 is CASTERNHNSPLHF. CDR3 in DNA: TGTGCCAGCACCGAGAGGAACCATAATTCACCCCTCCACTTT.

The J gene is TRBJ2-1, the V gene TRBV21-1; no check of the table's D call, TRBD2, against the DNA was made. TRBV21-1 is a listed pseudogene. CDR3 size: 16 residues. The CDR3: CASSDRTSGAYNEQFF. CDR3 DNA: TGTGCCAGCAGCGATCGGACTAGCGGGGCCTACAATGAGCAGTTCTTC.

The gene calls are TRBV5-1 and TRBJ1-1; 10 nucleotides agree with TRBD1. The length of the CDR3 is 15 residues. The germline V gene encodes CDR1 SGHRS and CDR2 YFSETQ. V shed 0 bases, J shed 5 bases, and the junction held 4 bases outside the gene matches. The DNA for the CDR3 is TGCGCCAGCAGCTTGGAGGGGACAGGGGTTACTGAAGCTTTCTTT. Translation gives CASSLEGTGVTEAFF.

The gene calls are TRBV5-4 and TRBJ2-7; no clear D gene. This CDR3 spans 13 amino acids. The germline V gene encodes CDR1 SGHNT and CDR2 YYREEE (reference sequence). V lost 0 bases, J lost 4 bases, and 8 bases lay in between. CDR3 loop: CASSLDYRYEQYF. In nucleotides, the CDR3 is TGTGCCAGCAGCTTGGACTATAGATACGAGCAGTACTTC.

A remark on this clone: Sequence at one end of the junction differs from germline and may be a read error. V and J are TRBV3-1 (or the pseudogene TRBV3-2) and TRBJ1-1; D remains unclear. The germline V gene has CDR1 LGHDT and CDR2 YNNKEL (reference sequence). The CDR3 loop spans 15 amino acids. Here the CDR3 reads CASRQGVLGNTEAFF. CDR3 DNA: TGTGCCAGCAGACAAGGAGTCCTTGGGAACACTGAAGCTTTCTTT.

J is TRBJ2-1 and V is TRBV4-1; TRBD2 aligns across 8 bases. Trimming at V came to 4 bases and at J to 5 bases, leaving 7 bases not matched to a gene. The CDR3 is made up of 15 amino acids. Germline loops: CDR1 MGHRA, CDR2 YSYEKL. The CDR3 region is CASSRTGTRDNEQFF. Here the CDR3 DNA reads TGCGCCAGCAGCCGGACCGGGACTAGGGACAATGAGCAGTTCTTC.

V gene TRBV12-3 or TRBV12-4 combines with J gene TRBJ1-1; TRBD1 matches 7 bases. The CDR3 covers 13 residues. Germline trimming cut 0 bases from V and 8 bases from J; bases unmatched to any gene: 3. In nucleotides, the CDR3 is TGTGCCAGCAGTTTAGCTCAGGACAGGGAAGCTTTCTTT. As protein: CASSLAQDREAFF.